These 31 T cell receptor beta chains came from one sample sequenced in a study of shared clonotypes between healthy human individuals. Sequencing was performed with immunoSEQ multiplex PCR; in TCRdb, only in-frame clones are kept and a portion is missing. Here the sample spans some 470,000 clones, about 82% being singletons. Source material: PBMCs. All receptors derive from a woman between 40 and 55 years old in good health. Some clones in this sample may be carry-over from other donors' samples.

The count of this clone is one. Other DNA sequences in this sample translate to the same CDR3. The J gene is TRBJ1-5, the V gene TRBV18; D uncertain. Trimming removed 3 bases at V and 0 bases at J, with 6 bases between. From germline, CDR1 is KGHSH and CDR2 LQKENI. The CDR3 extends over 14 amino acids. The CDR3 loop reads CASSPDRSNQPQHF. The CDR3 nucleotides read TGTGCCAGCTCACCCGACCGTAGCAATCAGCCCCAGCATTTT.

This chain links TRBV5-8 with TRBJ1-5, with D perhaps TRBD1 (5 bases). V was cut by 7 bases and J by 1 base, with 12 bases left in between. The CDR3 runs 14 residues. Germline V gene data show CDR1 as SGHTS and CDR2 as YDEGEE. The CDR3 loop is CASDRQLSNQPQHF. CDR3 nucleotides: TGTGCCAGCGACCGACAGTTAAGCAATCAGCCCCAGCATTTT.

J is TRBJ2-4 and V is TRBV7-8; D is tentatively TRBD1 or TRBD2 (6 bases each). This CDR3 region has 17 residues. Germline V CDR1 and CDR2: SGHVS, FQNEAQ. Trimming left V 1 base short and J 0 bases short, with 13 bases between. DNA for the CDR3: TGTGCCAGCAGCTTAGATGGGGGGCCGCTAGCCAAAAACATTCAGTACTTC. This sequence encodes CASSLDGGPLAKNIQYF.

The chain joins TRBV6-1 to TRBJ1-1, with D perhaps TRBD1 (6 bases). Germline CDR1 and CDR2: MNHNS and SASEGT. V was cut by 7 bases and J by 4 bases, with 13 bases left in between. The CDR3 contains 13 residues. This chain's CDR3 is CASNRVVSTEAFF. The CDR3 bases are TGTGCCAGCAACAGGGTGGTGAGCACTGAAGCTTTCTTT.

This clone was seen more than once but under ten times. This chain connects TRBV6-5 to TRBJ1-1, with 8 positions matching TRBD1. The junction had 7 bases not matched to a gene; V was cut back by 6 bases and J by 10 bases. Germline CDR1 is MNHEY and CDR2 is SVGAGI. CDR3 length: 12 residues. CDR3 loop: CASSPRGHGAFF. The CDR3 nucleotides read TGTGCCAGCAGCCCCAGGGGGCACGGAGCTTTCTTT.

The rearrangement uses TRBV7-9 and TRBJ2-2; 7 nucleotides line up with TRBD2. CDR1 and CDR2 from the germline V gene are SEHNR and FQNEAQ (reference sequence). Losses at the gene ends were 5 bases for V and 3 bases for J; bases not matched to a gene: 3. The CDR3 is 14 residues long. The CDR3 nucleotides are TGTGCCAGCAGCCCCCGGGGGGACACCGGGGAGCTGTTTTTT. Its protein product is CASSPRGDTGELFF.

This chain uses TRBV9 with TRBJ1-4; TRBD1 is a possible D gene (6 bases). The length of the CDR3 is 16 residues. The germline gives CDR1 SGDLS, CDR2 YYNGEE. V was trimmed by 3 bases and J by 4 bases, leaving 16 bases between them. This chain's CDR3 is CASSDSPGQDNEKLFF. CDR3 sequence (DNA): TGTGCCAGCAGCGACTCACCGGGACAAGATAATGAAAAACTGTTTTTT.

The chain joins TRBV19 to TRBJ2-1, with 12 bases that match TRBD2. There are 13 residues in the CDR3. V gave up 6 bases and J gave up 8 bases; unmatched junction bases: 2. CDR1 and CDR2 (germline): LNHDA, SQIVND (reference sequence). CDR3 amino acids: CASSRLAGDEQFF. The DNA of the CDR3 is TGTGCCAGTAGCCGACTAGCGGGAGATGAGCAGTTCTTC.

V is TRBV25-1 and J is TRBJ1-3; 9 bases line up with TRBD1. Germline V gene sequence: CDR1 MGHDK, CDR2 SYGVNS. This CDR3 has 13 amino acids. After removal of 4 bases from V and 6 bases from J, the junction contained 1 base not matched to a gene. The CDR3 nucleotides read TGTGCCAGCAGTGGACAGGGGGAAAACACCATATATTTT. This gives the protein CASSGQGENTIYF.

This chain links TRBV10-3 with TRBJ2-3; no reliable D call. The CDR3 has 13 residues. Per the germline V gene, CDR1 is ENHRY and CDR2 is SYGVKD. V lost 5 bases, J lost 4 bases, and 10 bases lay in between. CDR3: CAISSSSPDTQYF. Here the CDR3 DNA reads TGTGCCATCAGTAGCAGTTCCCCAGATACGCAGTATTTT.

The CDR3 DNA follows: TGTGCCAGCGATAGCGGGAGTTTTCTTATTGAGCAGTTCTTC. Translated, it gives CASDSGSFLIEQFF. The chain links TRBV28 to TRBJ2-1; 9 bases match TRBD2. V was pared by 8 bases and J by 9 bases, with 11 bases of the junction left unmatched. CDR3 length: 14 residues. The V gene's germline CDR1 is MDHEN and CDR2 SYDVKM.

J is TRBJ2-7 and V is TRBV11-2, with TRBD1 matching 9 bases. Germline CDR1 is SGHAT and CDR2 is FQNNGV. The CDR3 covers 16 residues. J was trimmed by 3 bases and V by 5 bases; bases with no gene match: 11. The chain's CDR3 is CASSAFHTGGLYEQYF. The CDR3 DNA sequence: TGTGCCAGCAGCGCCTTCCACACAGGGGGCCTCTACGAGCAGTACTTC.

The rearrangement joins TRBV7-3 to TRBJ2-3; tentatively, D is TRBD1 or TRBD2 (5 bases each). The germline V and J ends were trimmed by 5 bases and 4 bases, with 13 bases remaining between them. The germline gives CDR1 SGHTA, CDR2 FQGTGA. The CDR3 has 14 residues. For the CDR3, the DNA is TGTGCCAGCAGCGATATCGGGGCCTCAGATACGCAGTATTTT. Translating gives CASSDIGASDTQYF.

The chain carries TRBV5-1 and TRBJ2-3; D assignment may be TRBD1 or TRBD2 (6 bases each). The CDR3 sequence is 16 residues long. Between the trimmed V and J ends, which lost 0 bases and 4 bases, there was a span of 15 bases. Germline V lookup: CDR1 SGHRS, CDR2 YFSETQ. The CDR3 loop is CASSLEQGGGPDTQYF. For the CDR3, the DNA is TGCGCCAGCAGCTTGGAGCAAGGGGGAGGTCCAGATACGCAGTATTTT. Using reference TRBV5-1 and TRBJ2-3 for the parts outside the CDR3, the full variable domain is KAGVTQTPRYLIKTRGQQVTLSCSPISGHRSVSWYQQTPGQGLQFLFEYFSETQRNKGNFPGRFSGRQFSNSRSEMNVSTLELGDSALYLCASSLEQGGGPDTQYFGPGTRLTVL.

This clone appeared once. The chain carries TRBV5-1 and TRBJ1-4; D remains ambiguous. Germline assignment: CDR1 SGHRS and CDR2 YFSETQ. The CDR3 covers 14 residues. The V end lost 5 bases, the J end lost 0 bases, and 8 bases lay between the germline ends. The CDR3 DNA reads as TGCGCCAGCAGAGACCGGGCAACTAATGAAAAACTGTTTTTT. Amino acids: CASRDRATNEKLFF.

The J gene is TRBJ2-2, the V gene TRBV11-3; TRBD1 matches 7 bases. V lost 5 bases to trimming and J lost 5 bases; unmatched junction nucleotides: 5. CDR1 SGHNT and CDR2 YENEEA come from the germline V gene. The length of the CDR3 is 14 residues. The CDR3: CASSPGTATGELFF. DNA of the CDR3: TGTGCCAGCAGCCCTGGGACAGCAACCGGGGAGCTGTTTTTT.

This chain links TRBV27 with TRBJ1-5; TRBD1 is a possible D gene (5 bases). CDR1 and CDR2 (germline): MNHEY, SMNVEV (reference sequence). The V gene lost 8 bases and the J gene lost 2 bases, with 16 bases spanning the gap. This CDR3 is built from 15 residues. CDR3 amino acids: CASRGLGGGNQPQHF. CDR3 coding DNA: TGTGCCAGCCGTGGGTTGGGAGGGGGCAATCAGCCCCAGCATTTT.

This sequence joins TRBV7-9 and TRBJ1-2; D call uncertain. Germline V CDR1 and CDR2: SEHNR, FQNEAQ (reference sequence). Deletions cut 1 base from V and 1 base from J, with 16 bases between. The CDR3 is 17 residues long. This chain's CDR3 is CASSLVGWAELNYGYTF. The CDR3 DNA reads TGTGCCAGCAGCTTAGTGGGATGGGCAGAACTTAACTATGGCTACACCTTC.

V gene TRBV4-1 combines with J gene TRBJ2-7; 7 bases map to TRBD2. The CDR3 is 16 amino acids. V was clipped by 1 base and J by 4 bases; unmatched bases: 10. Germline V gene sequence: CDR1 MGHRA, CDR2 YSYEKL. Here the CDR3 DNA reads TGCGCCAGCAGCCAAGCTTCTTCGGGAGGTAGTTACGAGCAGTACTTC. It yields the protein CASSQASSGGSYEQYF.

The chain has TRBV6-5 and TRBJ1-3; no clear D gene. This CDR3 contains 16 residues. V was pared by 2 bases and J by 0 bases, with 11 bases between. Per germline, CDR1 MNHEY and CDR2 SVGAGI. CDR3 nucleotides: TGTGCCAGCAGTTACAACTCCCCGAGCTCTGGAAACACCATATATTTT. Its protein product is CASSYNSPSSGNTIYF.

The chain combines TRBV7-2 with TRBJ2-3; the match to TRBD1 covers 7 bases. CDR3 size: 14 residues. CDR1 is SGHTA and CDR2 is FQGNSA in the germline V gene. After removal of 5 bases from V and 4 bases from J, the junction contained 6 bases not matched to a gene. This CDR3 reads CASSITGDPDTQYF. The CDR3 coding sequence is TGTGCCAGCAGCATAACAGGGGACCCAGATACGCAGTATTTT.

The rearrangement uses TRBV11-3 and TRBJ2-3; 8 bases match TRBD2. With 5 bases clipped from V and 4 bases from J, the junction kept 5 bases outside the gene matches. CDR3 length equals 14 residues. The germline CDR1 and CDR2 sequences are SGHNT and YENEEA. In DNA, the CDR3 is TGTGCCAGCAGCCCGGGACTAGGATCAGATACGCAGTATTTT. Its translation: CASSPGLGSDTQYF. The complete variable domain, with remaining parts taken from reference TRBV11-3 and TRBJ2-3, reads EAGVVQSPRYKIIEKKQPVAFWCNPISGHNTLYWYLQNLGQGPELLIRYENEEAVDDSQLPKDRFSAERLKGVDSTLKIQPAELGDSAVYLCASSPGLGSDTQYFGPGTRLTVL.

This chain uses TRBV19 with TRBJ2-1; 9 bases fit TRBD2. Germline values: CDR1 LNHDA, CDR2 SQIVND (reference sequence). The CDR3 totals 16 residues. V lost 3 bases to trimming and J lost 2 bases; unmatched junction nucleotides: 5. CDR3 coding DNA: TGTGCCAGTAGTATGCGGCTAGCGGGACCCTACAATGAGCAGTTCTTC. This translates into CASSMRLAGPYNEQFF. The full variable domain, completed using reference TRBV19 and TRBJ2-1, is DGGITQSPKYLFRKEGQNVTLSCEQNLNHDAMYWYRQDPGQGLRLIYYSQIVNDFQKGDIAEGYSVSREKKESFPLTVTSAQKNPTAFYLCASSMRLAGPYNEQFFGPGTRLTVL.

A single count supports this clone. The chain recombines TRBV11-3 with TRBJ2-3, with 10 bases lining up with TRBD2. Trimming took 5 bases from V and 2 from J; bases not matched to a gene: 7. The CDR3 covers 16 residues. Germline CDR1 is SGHNT and CDR2 is YENEEA. The CDR3 nucleotides read TGTGCCAGCAGCGTGGGGCTAGCGGGGGTCACAGATACGCAGTATTTT. It codes for CASSVGLAGVTDTQYF.

This clone has just a few counts. The gene calls are TRBV11-2 and TRBJ2-7; 8 bases align to TRBD1. Germline V gene lookup returns CDR1 SGHAT and CDR2 FQNNGV. The CDR3 totals 15 residues. Trimming removed 5 bases from V and 2 bases from J; junction bases left unmatched: 8. CDR3 residues: CASSPGQGWAYEQYF. The CDR3 region has the DNA TGTGCCAGCAGCCCCGGACAGGGTTGGGCCTACGAGCAGTACTTC.

As regards this clone: A much larger clone lies one base from this, so it may be a read error. The chain carries TRBV9 and TRBJ2-7; D uncertain. This CDR3 has 11 residues. Germline assignment: CDR1 SGDLS and CDR2 YYNGEE. V gave up 4 bases and J gave up 2 bases, with 4 bases separating them. In nucleotides, the CDR3 is TGTGCCAGCAGCCCCCCCTACGAGCAGTACTTC. Translated, it gives CASSPPYEQYF.

The chain has TRBV2 and TRBJ2-7, with TRBD2 matching 7 bases. Trimming at V came to 3 bases and at J to 2 bases, leaving 4 bases not matched to a gene. This CDR3 contains 14 residues. Looked up from germline, CDR1 is SNHLY and CDR2 is FYNNEI. This CDR3 reads CASSDGTTTYEQYF. CDR3 nucleotide sequence: TGTGCCAGCAGTGACGGGACTACCACCTACGAGCAGTACTTC.

The chain joins TRBV18 to TRBJ2-2, with 7 nucleotides matching TRBD1. V lost 5 bases, J lost 3 bases, and 15 bases stayed unmatched. Germline values: CDR1 KGHSH, CDR2 LQKENI. This CDR3 comprises 18 residues. The CDR3 DNA sequence: TGTGCCAGCTCATCTAATAAGAAGACAGGGAGATACACCGGGGAGCTGTTTTTT. It is translated as CASSSNKKTGRYTGELFF.

The chain couples TRBV5-6 to TRBJ2-1; TRBD1 is a possible D gene (6 bases). Germline V gene data show CDR1 as SGHDT and CDR2 as YYEEEE. CDR3 length: 15 amino acids. V shed 4 bases and J shed 7 bases, with 18 bases lying between them. This chain's CDR3 is CASSLTPDSSNEQFF. As DNA, the CDR3 is TGTGCCAGCAGCCTGACCCCGGACAGTTCAAATGAGCAGTTCTTC.

This clone was counted a single time. V is TRBV27 and J is TRBJ1-1; 9 bases match TRBD1. Germline lookup yields CDR1 MNHEY and CDR2 SMNVEV (reference sequence). The CDR3 extends over 16 amino acids. J was trimmed by 2 bases and V by 4 bases; bases with no gene match: 8. The CDR3: CASSSRRQGVNTEAFF. CDR3 coding DNA: TGTGCCAGCAGTTCTAGGCGACAGGGGGTAAACACTGAAGCTTTCTTT.

The chain uses TRBV5-1 and TRBJ2-3, with 12 bases aligning to TRBD2. Germline CDR1 and CDR2: SGHRS and YFSETQ. Losses at the gene ends were 5 bases for V and 6 bases for J; bases not matched to a gene: 4. CDR3 length equals 14 residues. The CDR3 is CASRDGTSGDTQYF. DNA of the CDR3: TGCGCCAGCAGGGACGGGACTAGCGGGGATACGCAGTATTTT. Full variable domain (remainder filled in from reference TRBV5-1 and TRBJ2-3): KAGVTQTPRYLIKTRGQQVTLSCSPISGHRSVSWYQQTPGQGLQFLFEYFSETQRNKGNFPGRFSGRQFSNSRSEMNVSTLELGDSALYLCASRDGTSGDTQYFGPGTRLTVL.